Listed here are 2 T cell receptor beta chains from one sample, sequenced in a study of T cell responses to AZD1222 COVID-19 vaccine (dated by TCRdb to about 2021). The label giving this sample's time point can be read as: about 28 days (+/-7) after the second vaccine dose. The library relied on the immunoSEQ multiplex PCR assay. TCRdb retrieved this table from immuneACCESS and kept in-frame rearrangements only. Not all clones are present; in checked studies, unresolved V genes account for under half, and no reason is known for the remainder. Counted in this sample were approximately 100,000 clones; roughly 87% of them appeared once. The ten biggest clones cover about 2.5% of the sample. This specimen consisted of peripheral blood, obtained 28 days after the second AZD1222 dose. All receptors come from an adult who received the AZD1222 COVID-19 vaccine.

The chain has TRBV5-4 and TRBJ2-1; 7 bases match TRBD2. The V segment lost 0 bases and the J segment 9 bases; nucleotides outside the gene matches: 3. The CDR3 contains 13 residues. CDR1 SGHNT and CDR2 YYREEE come from the germline V gene (reference sequence). The CDR3 nucleotides read TGTGCCAGCAGCTTGGGGCGGGAGAGTGAGCAGTTCTTC. Its protein product is CASSLGRESEQFF.

This clone was seen a single time. The V and J genes are TRBV5-6 and TRBJ2-5, with a tentative D call TRBD1 (7 bases). Germline loops: CDR1 SGHDT, CDR2 YYEEEE. V lost 6 bases and J 5 bases, leaving 17 bases between the germline ends. The CDR3 has 14 residues. The DNA for the CDR3 is TGTGCCAGCAACCGACAGGGACTTAGGGAGACCCAGTACTTC. Residues: CASNRQGLRETQYF. The variable domain in full, with the rest retrieved from reference TRBV5-6 and TRBJ2-5, is DAGVTQSPTHLIKTRGQQVTLRCSPKSGHDTVSWYQQALGQGPQFIFQYYEEEERQRGNFPDRFSGHQFPNYSSELNVNALLLGDSALYLCASNRQGLRETQYFGPGTRLLVL.